Each of the 11 T cell receptor beta chains below was sequenced from the same sample in a study of breast tumors, draining lymph nodes, adjacent tissues. TCRdb re-called the multiplex PCR reads through MiXCR, storing one row per CDR3 protein. The table includes approximately 230,000 distinct CDR3 sequences, roughly a third detected once. Breast cancer patients provided tissue from their axillary draining lymph nodes. The specimen was axillary lymph node tissue. Receptors originate from a female donor with breast cancer. Some clones in this sample may be carry-over from other donors' samples.

A single count supports this clonotype. The chain recombines TRBV2 with TRBJ2-5; 8 nucleotides align to TRBD2. The CDR3 is made up of 14 amino acids. V trimming: 5 bases; J trimming: 5 bases; junction bases outside the gene matches: 7. The germline V gene encodes CDR1 SNHLY and CDR2 FYNNEI. CDR3 region: CASSQWASGETQYF. In DNA, the CDR3 is TGTGCCAGCAGTCAATGGGCTAGCGGGGAGACCCAGTACTTC.

This rearrangement joins TRBV20-1 to TRBJ2-3, with 8 bases lining up with TRBD1. Germline V lookup: CDR1 DFQATT, CDR2 SNEGSKA (reference sequence). V lost 5 bases, J lost 4 bases, and 8 bases stayed unmatched. The CDR3 extends over 14 amino acids. The CDR3 DNA reads TGCAGTGCTCCCGACAGGGGCGGGGCAGATACGCAGTATTTT. Its translation is CSAPDRGGADTQYF.

This clonotype was seen ten or more times. This chain joins TRBV24-1 and TRBJ2-3; the D is unclear. Germline CDR1 and CDR2: KGHDR and SFDVKD. The CDR3 is 13 amino acids. Trimming shortened V by 4 bases and J by 3 bases, and 7 bases separated the two germline ends. The CDR3 DNA is TGTGCCACCAGTGACCTCAAGACAGATACGCAGTATTTT. Translation gives CATSDLKTDTQYF.

This clonotype was counted at least ten times. The chain has TRBV7-9 and TRBJ2-1, with 10 bases that match TRBD1. Trimming at V came to 1 base and at J to 8 bases, leaving 11 bases not matched to a gene. CDR1 and CDR2 from the germline V gene are SEHNR and FQNEAQ (reference sequence). CDR3 size: 17 residues. CDR3 sequence reads: CASSLGDRRQGAYEQFF. CDR3 in DNA: TGTGCCAGCAGCTTAGGGGATCGGAGACAGGGGGCTTATGAGCAGTTCTTC. Supplemented by reference TRBV7-9 and TRBJ2-1, the full variable domain reads DTGVSQNPRHKITKRGQNVTFRCDPISEHNRLYWYRQTLGQGPEFLTYFQNEAQLEKSRLLSDRFSAERPKGSFSTLEIQRTEQGDSAMYLCASSLGDRRQGAYEQFFGPGTRLTVL.

This clonotype was recorded many times. V and J are TRBV2 and TRBJ2-1, with TRBD2 matching 10 bases. V dropped 8 bases and J dropped 6; count of bases not matched to a gene: 7. CDR1 is SNHLY, CDR2 FYNNEI, per germline. The CDR3 is 14 amino acids. The CDR3 here is CASSSGRGGNEQFF. CDR3 in DNA: TGTGCCAGCTCAAGCGGGAGGGGCGGCAATGAGCAGTTCTTC.

In the case of this clonotype: A read error may produce the germline difference seen at one junction end. V gene TRBV11-1 combines with J gene TRBJ2-7, with D possibly matching TRBD2 (6 bases). The CDR3 has 13 residues. In germline, CDR1 is SGHAT, CDR2 FQDESV (reference sequence). CDR3 amino acids: CAGSLVEGYEQYF. The CDR3 bases are TGTGCCGGCAGCTTAGTGGAGGGTTACGAGCAGTACTTC.

Many counts were recorded for this clonotype. The chain joins TRBV19 to TRBJ2-6; D not resolved. Germline V gives CDR1 LNHDA, CDR2 SQIVND (reference sequence). CDR3 length: 15 residues. The V gene lost 3 bases and the J gene lost 0 bases, with 6 bases spanning the gap. In nucleotides, the CDR3 is TGTGCCAGTAGTATTTCTCTCTCTGGGGCCAACGTCCTGACTTTC. This encodes CASSISLSGANVLTF.

This clonotype was detected many times. V gene TRBV7-9 combines with J gene TRBJ2-3, with D tentatively TRBD1 (7 bases). The ends were cut back, 8 bases at V and 3 bases at J, with 15 bases in the middle. CDR1 is SEHNR and CDR2 is FQNEAQ in the germline V gene (reference sequence). The length of the CDR3 is 14 residues. CDR3 coding DNA: TGTGCCAGCTCGGGGGCAGGGGGTACAGATACGCAGTATTTT. Protein: CASSGAGGTDTQYF.

Notes on this clonotype: Without the conserved terminal phenylalanine or tryptophan, this CDR3 likely stems from a read error. Because the CDR3's place on the DNA is in doubt, the DNA is left out and the CDR3 is given as listed by TCRdb. The chain carries TRBV29-1 and TRBJ2-2. Germline lookup yields CDR1 SQVTM and CDR2 ANQGSEA. Inclusive of both ends, the CDR3 amounts to 14 amino acids. The CDR3 sequence: CSVDLQGNTGELMS.

A single count supports this clonotype. The chain couples TRBV6-5 to TRBJ2-5; 9 bases are a match to TRBD2. This CDR3 spans 15 amino acids. The V segment lost 2 bases and the J segment 1 base; nucleotides outside the gene matches: 2. Germline CDR1 MNHEY, CDR2 SVGAGI. CDR3 protein: CASSYSSGGQETQYF. CDR3 bases: TGTGCCAGCAGTTACAGTAGCGGGGGCCAAGAGACCCAGTACTTC.

The chain has TRBV7-2 and TRBJ2-5; the D gene is possibly TRBD1 (5 bases). The CDR3 loop spans 13 amino acids. CDR1 is SGHTA and CDR2 is FQGNSA in the germline V gene. V was pared by 5 bases and J by 3 bases, with 10 bases between. CDR3 nucleotides: TGTGCCAGCAGCCCCAAAGGGGAAGAGACCCAGTACTTC. Translated, it gives CASSPKGEETQYF.